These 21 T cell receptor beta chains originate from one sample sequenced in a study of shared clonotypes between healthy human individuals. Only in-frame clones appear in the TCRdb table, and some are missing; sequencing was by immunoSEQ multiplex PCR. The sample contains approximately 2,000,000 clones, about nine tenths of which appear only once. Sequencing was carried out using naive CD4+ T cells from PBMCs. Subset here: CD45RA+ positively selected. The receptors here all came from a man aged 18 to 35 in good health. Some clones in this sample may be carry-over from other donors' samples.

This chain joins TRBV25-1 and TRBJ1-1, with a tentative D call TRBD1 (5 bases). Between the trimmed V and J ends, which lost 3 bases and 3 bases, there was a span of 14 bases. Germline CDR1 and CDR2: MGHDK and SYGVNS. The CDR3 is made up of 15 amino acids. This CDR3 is CASSDPGTGDTEAFF. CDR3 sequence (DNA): TGTGCCAGCAGTGATCCGGGGACGGGCGACACTGAAGCTTTCTTT.

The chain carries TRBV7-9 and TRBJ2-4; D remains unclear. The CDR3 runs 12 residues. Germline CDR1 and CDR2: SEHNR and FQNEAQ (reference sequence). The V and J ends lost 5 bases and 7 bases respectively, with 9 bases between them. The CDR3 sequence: CASSLLGNIQYF. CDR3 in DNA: TGTGCCAGCAGCCTCCTGGGGAACATTCAGTACTTC.

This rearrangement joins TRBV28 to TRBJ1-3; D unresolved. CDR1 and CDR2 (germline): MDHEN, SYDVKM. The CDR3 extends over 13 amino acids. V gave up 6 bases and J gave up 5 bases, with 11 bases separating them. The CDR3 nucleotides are TGTGCCAGCAGCAAATTAGTCCGAAACACCATATATTTT. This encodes CASSKLVRNTIYF.

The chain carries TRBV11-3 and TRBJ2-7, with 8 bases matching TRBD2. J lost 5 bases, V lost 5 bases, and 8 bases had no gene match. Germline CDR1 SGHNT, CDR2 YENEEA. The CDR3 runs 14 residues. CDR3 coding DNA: TGTGCCAGCAGCCTCGGGGGGGCGCAGGACGAGCAGTACTTC. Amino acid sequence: CASSLGGAQDEQYF. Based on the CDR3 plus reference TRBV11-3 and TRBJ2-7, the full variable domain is EAGVVQSPRYKIIEKKQPVAFWCNPISGHNTLYWYLQNLGQGPELLIRYENEEAVDDSQLPKDRFSAERLKGVDSTLKIQPAELGDSAVYLCASSLGGAQDEQYFGPGTRLTVT.

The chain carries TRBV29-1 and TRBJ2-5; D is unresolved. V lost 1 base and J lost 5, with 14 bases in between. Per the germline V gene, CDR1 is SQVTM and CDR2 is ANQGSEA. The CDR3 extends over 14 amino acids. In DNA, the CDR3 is TGCAGCGTTGAAGCCCCGGGCACTGGGGAGACCCAGTACTTC. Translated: CSVEAPGTGETQYF.

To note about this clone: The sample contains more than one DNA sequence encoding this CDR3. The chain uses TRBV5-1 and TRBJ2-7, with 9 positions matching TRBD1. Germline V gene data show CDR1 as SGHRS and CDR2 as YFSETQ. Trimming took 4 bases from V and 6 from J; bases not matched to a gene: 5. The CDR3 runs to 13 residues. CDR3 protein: CASSLETGGEQYF. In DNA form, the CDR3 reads TGCGCCAGCAGCCTCGAGACAGGGGGCGAGCAGTACTTC.

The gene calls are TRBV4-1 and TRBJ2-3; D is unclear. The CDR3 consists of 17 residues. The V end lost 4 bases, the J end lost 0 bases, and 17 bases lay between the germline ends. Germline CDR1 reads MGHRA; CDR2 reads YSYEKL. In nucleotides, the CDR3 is TGCGCCAGCAGCCCCCCCATGGGCGCCCCTAGCACAGATACGCAGTATTTT. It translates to CASSPPMGAPSTDTQYF.

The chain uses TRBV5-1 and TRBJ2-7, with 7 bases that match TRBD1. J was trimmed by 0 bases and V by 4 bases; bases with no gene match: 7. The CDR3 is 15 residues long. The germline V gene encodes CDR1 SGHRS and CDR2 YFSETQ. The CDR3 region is CASSQRQGTSYEQYF. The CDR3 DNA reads TGCGCCAGCAGCCAAAGACAGGGTACCTCCTACGAGCAGTACTTC.

The CDR3 nucleotides are TGTGCCAGCAGTCCCTCGGGACTAGCGGGAAACGAGCAGTACTTC. As protein: CASSPSGLAGNEQYF. The rearrangement joins TRBV6-5 to TRBJ2-7; 13 nucleotides align to TRBD2. The CDR3 is made up of 15 amino acids. Losses at the gene ends were 5 bases for V and 5 bases for J; bases not matched to a gene: 6. CDR1 and CDR2 from the germline V gene are MNHEY and SVGAGI.

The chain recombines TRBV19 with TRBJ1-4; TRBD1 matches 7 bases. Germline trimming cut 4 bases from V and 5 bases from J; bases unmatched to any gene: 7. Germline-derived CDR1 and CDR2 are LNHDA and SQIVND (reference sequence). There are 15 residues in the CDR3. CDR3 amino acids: CASSTSRDRNEKLFF. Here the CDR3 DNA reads TGTGCCAGTAGTACCTCCCGGGACAGAAATGAAAAACTGTTTTTT.

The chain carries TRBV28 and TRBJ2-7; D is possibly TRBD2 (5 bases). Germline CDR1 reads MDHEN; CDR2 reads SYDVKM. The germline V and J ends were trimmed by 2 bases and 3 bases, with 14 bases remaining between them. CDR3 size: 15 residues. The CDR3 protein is CASSLPGGGGYEQYF. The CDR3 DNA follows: TGTGCCAGCAGTTTACCGGGCGGAGGTGGCTACGAGCAGTACTTC. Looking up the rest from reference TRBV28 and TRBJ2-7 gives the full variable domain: DVKVTQSSRYLVKRTGEKVFLECVQDMDHENMFWYRQDPGLGLRLIYFSYDVKMKEKGDIPEGYSVSREKKERFSLILESASTNQTSMYLCASSLPGGGGYEQYFGPGTRLTVT.

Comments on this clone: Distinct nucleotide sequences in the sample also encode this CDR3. CDR3: CASSLGRTDTQYF. In DNA, the CDR3 is TGTGCCAGCAGCTTAGGACGCACAGATACGCAGTATTTT. This chain joins TRBV11-2 and TRBJ2-3; D not certain. The germline V gene has CDR1 SGHAT and CDR2 FQNNGV. The CDR3 totals 13 residues. Trimming shortened V by 1 base and J by 1 base, and 3 bases separated the two germline ends.

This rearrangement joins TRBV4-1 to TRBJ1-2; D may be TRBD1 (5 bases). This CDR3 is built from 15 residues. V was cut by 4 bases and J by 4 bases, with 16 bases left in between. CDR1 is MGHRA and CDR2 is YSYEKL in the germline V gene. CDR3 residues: CASSRGGQGLYGYTF. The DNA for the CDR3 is TGCGCCAGCAGCCGCGGTGGCCAGGGCCTCTATGGCTACACCTTC.

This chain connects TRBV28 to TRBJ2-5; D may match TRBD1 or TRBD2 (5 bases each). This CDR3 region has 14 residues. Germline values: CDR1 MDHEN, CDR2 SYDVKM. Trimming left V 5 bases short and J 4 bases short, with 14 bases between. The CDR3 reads CASSPRAGRETQYF. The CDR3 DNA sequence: TGTGCCAGCAGTCCCCGGGCAGGGAGAGAGACCCAGTACTTC.

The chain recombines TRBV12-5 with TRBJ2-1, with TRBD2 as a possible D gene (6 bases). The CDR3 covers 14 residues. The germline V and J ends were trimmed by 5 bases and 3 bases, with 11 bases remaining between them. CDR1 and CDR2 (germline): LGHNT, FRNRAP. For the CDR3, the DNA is TGTGCTAGTGGTGGGAGCGGGCTCTACAATGAGCAGTTCTTC. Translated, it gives CASGGSGLYNEQFF. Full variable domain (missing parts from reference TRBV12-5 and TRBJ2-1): DARVTQTPRHKVTEMGQEVTMRCQPILGHNTVFWYRQTMMQGLELLAYFRNRAPLDDSGMPKDRFSAEMPDATLATLKIQPSEPRDSAVYFCASGGSGLYNEQFFGPGTRLTVL.

The CDR3 here is CASSYEGTGVETYF. The CDR3 DNA follows: TGTGCCAGCAGTTACGAAGGGACAGGGGTGGAGACGTACTTC. The chain joins TRBV6-5 to TRBJ2-7; 10 positions agree with TRBD1. CDR3 length: 14 amino acids. V shed 2 bases, J shed 12 bases, and the junction held 10 bases outside the gene matches. Germline values: CDR1 MNHEY, CDR2 SVGAGI.

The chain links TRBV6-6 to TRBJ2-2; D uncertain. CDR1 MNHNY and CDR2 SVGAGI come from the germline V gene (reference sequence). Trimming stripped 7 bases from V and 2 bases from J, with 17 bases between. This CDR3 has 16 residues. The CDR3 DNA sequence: TGTGCCAGCACCACCCGCCGGATTATCAACACCGGGGAGCTGTTTTTT. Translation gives CASTTRRIINTGELFF.

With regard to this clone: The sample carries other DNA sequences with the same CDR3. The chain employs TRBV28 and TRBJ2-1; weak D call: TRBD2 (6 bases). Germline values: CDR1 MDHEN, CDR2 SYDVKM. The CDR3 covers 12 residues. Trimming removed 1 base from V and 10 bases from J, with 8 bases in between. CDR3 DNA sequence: TGTGCCAGCAGTTTATTGCGGGACGAGCAGTTCTTC. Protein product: CASSLLRDEQFF.

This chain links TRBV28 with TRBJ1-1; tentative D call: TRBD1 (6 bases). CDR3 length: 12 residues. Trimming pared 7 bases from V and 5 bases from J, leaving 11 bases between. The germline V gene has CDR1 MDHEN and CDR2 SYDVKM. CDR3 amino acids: CASKGDRTEAFF. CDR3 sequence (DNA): TGTGCCAGCAAGGGGGATCGGACTGAAGCTTTCTTT.

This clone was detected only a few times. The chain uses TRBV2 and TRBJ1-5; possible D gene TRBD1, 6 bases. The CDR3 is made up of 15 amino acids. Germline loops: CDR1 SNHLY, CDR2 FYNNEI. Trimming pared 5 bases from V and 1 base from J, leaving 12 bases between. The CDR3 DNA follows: TGTGCCAGCAGTCAACAGGGTCTGAGCAATCAGCCCCAGCATTTT. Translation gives CASSQQGLSNQPQHF.

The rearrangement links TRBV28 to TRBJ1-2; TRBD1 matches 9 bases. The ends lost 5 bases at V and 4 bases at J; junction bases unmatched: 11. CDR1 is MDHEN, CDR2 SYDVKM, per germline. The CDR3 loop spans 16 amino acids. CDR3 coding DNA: TGTGCCAGCAGTCTGCCTTCCGACAGGGGGGGCTATGGCTACACCTTC. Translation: CASSLPSDRGGYGYTF.